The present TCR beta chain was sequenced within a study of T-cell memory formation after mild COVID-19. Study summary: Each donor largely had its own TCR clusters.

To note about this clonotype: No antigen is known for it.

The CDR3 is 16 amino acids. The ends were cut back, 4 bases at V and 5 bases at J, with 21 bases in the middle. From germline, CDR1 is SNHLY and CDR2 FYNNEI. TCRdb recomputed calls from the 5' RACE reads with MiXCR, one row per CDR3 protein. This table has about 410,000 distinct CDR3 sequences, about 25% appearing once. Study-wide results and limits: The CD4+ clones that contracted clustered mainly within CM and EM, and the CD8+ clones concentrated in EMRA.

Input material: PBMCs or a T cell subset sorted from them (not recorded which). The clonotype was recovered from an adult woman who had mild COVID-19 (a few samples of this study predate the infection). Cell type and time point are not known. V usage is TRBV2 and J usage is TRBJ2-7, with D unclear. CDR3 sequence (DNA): TGTGCCAGCAGTGGGCCGTCGCATTCGAGGCAGCACGAGCAGTACTTC. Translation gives CASSGPSHSRQHEQYF.